What follows are 23 T cell receptor beta chains derived from one specimen sequenced in a study of blood T cell repertoires in COVID-19 (dated by TCRdb to 2020 to 2021). Library preparation used the immunoSEQ multiplex PCR assay. Entries here come from immuneACCESS through TCRdb and include only in-frame sequences with V and J called. Some clones fail to appear in such tables; in the studies checked, an unresolved V gene covers under half of the shortfall, and the cause of the remainder is unknown. Within this sample are fewer than 140,000 clones, with around 80% of them counted one time only. The ten most abundant clones make up about 14% of the sample. The sample was peripheral blood. The receptors derive from a woman aged 55-70 years with acute or convalescent COVID-19.

V gene TRBV5-3 combines with J gene TRBJ2-7; the match to TRBD2 covers 7 bases. TRBV5-3 is an ORF, with its function uncertain. Unmatched junction bases numbered 13, after V lost 4 bases and J lost 3 bases. The CDR3 runs to 16 residues. The CDR3 sequence: CARSPWGGCFLYEQYF. The DNA of the CDR3 is TGTGCCAGAAGCCCCTGGGGGGGTTGTTTCCTCTACGAGCAGTACTTC.

The rearrangement uses TRBV6-5 and TRBJ2-1; tentative D call: TRBD1 (5 bases). Looked up from germline, CDR1 is MNHEY and CDR2 is SVGAGI. The ends were cut back, 6 bases at V and 8 bases at J, with 14 bases in the middle. The CDR3 contains 13 residues. The CDR3 reads CASRARQIDEQFF. CDR3 nucleotides: TGTGCCAGCAGGGCTAGACAGATCGATGAGCAGTTCTTC.

The chain links TRBV3-1 (or the pseudogene TRBV3-2) to TRBJ1-6; no reliable D call. This CDR3 spans 14 amino acids. V was clipped by 0 bases and J by 7 bases, with 7 bases between them. Germline CDR1 LGHDT, CDR2 YNNKEL (reference sequence). The CDR3 reads CASSQESRNSPLHF. The CDR3 DNA sequence: TGTGCCAGCAGCCAAGAAAGCAGGAATTCACCCCTCCACTTT.

V usage is TRBV7-6 and J usage is TRBJ2-3; 11 bases agree with TRBD2. The CDR3 is made up of 19 amino acids. The V gene end was trimmed by 1 base and the J gene end by 4 bases; junction bases not matched to a gene: 13. Germline V CDR1 and CDR2: SGHVS, FNYEAQ. The CDR3 DNA reads as TGTGCCAGCAGCTTAGTGGGGGCTTGGACTAGCGGGTCCGCAGATACGCAGTATTTT. Translating gives CASSLVGAWTSGSADTQYF.

The rearrangement links TRBV7-3 to TRBJ2-2; perhaps TRBD1 as D (6 bases). This CDR3 is 13 amino acids long. With 2 bases removed from V and 7 bases from J, the gap between germline ends came to 8 bases. CDR1 is SGHTA, CDR2 FQGTGA, per germline. CDR3 nucleotides: TGTGCCAGCAGCTTAGGGACACTCGGGGAGCTGTTTTTT. The encoded protein is CASSLGTLGELFF.

This clone was counted a single time. V gene TRBV2 combines with J gene TRBJ2-2; no clear D gene. With 6 bases removed from V and 4 bases from J, the gap between germline ends came to 15 bases. This CDR3 has 15 amino acids. Germline CDR1 is SNHLY and CDR2 is FYNNEI. The CDR3: CASRPQTTVTGELFF. The CDR3 region has the DNA TGTGCCAGCAGGCCCCAGACAACCGTCACCGGGGAGCTGTTTTTT.

Only a few counts were recorded for this clone. The rearrangement uses TRBV4-1 and TRBJ2-7; tentative D call: TRBD1 (6 bases). The CDR3 length is 15 residues. V was clipped by 0 bases and J by 3 bases, with 12 bases between them. Germline values: CDR1 MGHRA, CDR2 YSYEKL. CDR3 amino acids: CASSQDWTANYEQYF. In DNA form, the CDR3 reads TGCGCCAGCAGCCAAGATTGGACAGCTAACTACGAGCAGTACTTC.

The chain uses TRBV27 and TRBJ2-2; 9 nucleotides match TRBD2. The length of the CDR3 is 17 residues. Per the germline V gene, CDR1 is MNHEY and CDR2 is SMNVEV (reference sequence). Trimming at V came to 3 bases and at J to 5 bases, leaving 10 bases not matched to a gene. The CDR3 sequence: CASSFFSGGARTGELFF. The CDR3 DNA reads TGTGCCAGCAGTTTCTTTAGCGGGGGCGCGAGAACCGGGGAGCTGTTTTTT.

The chain links TRBV9 to TRBJ2-7, with D possibly being TRBD1 (5 bases). Trimming shortened V by 6 bases and J by 6 bases, and 19 bases separated the two germline ends. This CDR3 is 14 amino acids long. Germline CDR1 is SGDLS and CDR2 is YYNGEE. Here the CDR3 DNA reads TGTGCCAGCACCGCCGGAAGTGGGGCCAGCGAGCAGTACTTC. Its protein is CASTAGSGASEQYF.

The chain carries TRBV7-9 and TRBJ2-7, with 9 bases fitting TRBD2. This CDR3 is built from 17 residues. J was trimmed by 3 bases and V by 4 bases; bases with no gene match: 13. Looked up from germline, CDR1 is SEHNR and CDR2 is FQNEAQ (reference sequence). The CDR3 bases are TGTGCCAGCAGCTCGGCTGTGCGGCTAGCGGGATACTACGAGCAGTACTTC. Its translation is CASSSAVRLAGYYEQYF. The full variable domain, in which reference TRBV7-9 and TRBJ2-7 provide the parts outside the CDR3, is DTGVSQNPRHKITKRGQNVTFRCDPISEHNRLYWYRQTLGQGPEFLTYFQNEAQLEKSRLLSDRFSAERPKGSFSTLEIQRTEQGDSAMYLCASSSAVRLAGYYEQYFGPGTRLTVT.

This clone has only one observation. The gene calls are TRBV12-5 and TRBJ1-5; D ambiguous. Trimming stripped 5 bases from V and 6 bases from J, with 14 bases between. CDR3 length: 14 amino acids. Germline V gives CDR1 LGHNT, CDR2 FRNRAP. The CDR3 region is CASGPPPAGQPQHF. In nucleotides, the CDR3 is TGTGCTAGTGGTCCGCCGCCGGCAGGTCAGCCCCAGCATTTT.

This clone was found once. V usage is TRBV9 and J usage is TRBJ2-1; D may be TRBD2 (6 bases). V gave up 1 base and J gave up 0 bases, with 11 bases separating them. Germline V lookup: CDR1 SGDLS, CDR2 YYNGEE. The CDR3 contains 16 residues. The CDR3 DNA reads TGTGCCAGCAGCGTACGTCTCGGGGGCTCCTACAATGAGCAGTTCTTC. Amino acid sequence: CASSVRLGGSYNEQFF. The whole variable domain, remainder taken from reference TRBV9 and TRBJ2-1, is DSGVTQTPKHLITATGQRVTLRCSPRSGDLSVYWYQQSLDQGLQFLIQYYNGEERAKGNILERFSAQQFPDLHSELNLSSLELGDSALYFCASSVRLGGSYNEQFFGPGTRLTVL.

CDR3 nucleotide sequence: TGCGCCAGCAGCTTGGGTGGACAGGGTAATGGCTACACCTTC. Translated: CASSLGGQGNGYTF. The V gene is TRBV5-1, the J gene TRBJ1-2; TRBD1 aligns across 8 bases. V gave up 0 bases and J gave up 6 bases; unmatched junction bases: 4. The CDR3 covers 14 residues. Germline V gene lookup returns CDR1 SGHRS and CDR2 YFSETQ.

The J gene is TRBJ2-1, the V gene TRBV21-1; no DNA check was done on the table's D call, TRBD1. TRBV21-1 is a recognized pseudogene. The CDR3 consists of 14 residues. The CDR3 loop reads CASSDRGRVNEQFF. DNA of the CDR3: TGTGCCAGCAGCGACAGGGGGCGAGTAAATGAGCAGTTCTTC.

The V and J genes are TRBV5-4 and TRBJ1-6; D possibly corresponds to TRBD1 (5 bases). CDR1 is SGHNT and CDR2 is YYREEE in the germline V gene (reference sequence). CDR3 size: 16 residues. V was cut by 4 bases and J by 5 bases, with 16 bases left in between. The CDR3 loop is CASSPRGGTNNSPLHF. The CDR3 DNA sequence: TGTGCCAGCAGCCCCCGGGGAGGGACCAATAATTCACCCCTCCACTTT. The variable domain in full, with the rest retrieved from reference TRBV5-4 and TRBJ1-6, is ETGVTQSPTHLIKTRGQQVTLRCSSQSGHNTVSWYQQALGQGPQFIFQYYREEENGRGNFPPRFSGLQFPNYSSELNVNALELDDSALYLCASSPRGGTNNSPLHFGNGTRLTVT.

V is TRBV28 and J is TRBJ1-1, with 8 bases identical to TRBD1. CDR1 is MDHEN and CDR2 is SYDVKM in the germline V gene. Losses at the gene ends were 8 bases for V and 4 bases for J; bases not matched to a gene: 15. This CDR3 is built from 16 residues. The DNA of the CDR3 is TGTGCCAGCCCTGGGGACAGGTTCGTGGATGGCACTGAAGCTTTCTTT. Amino acids: CASPGDRFVDGTEAFF. Full variable domain (remainder filled in from reference TRBV28 and TRBJ1-1): DVKVTQSSRYLVKRTGEKVFLECVQDMDHENMFWYRQDPGLGLRLIYFSYDVKMKEKGDIPEGYSVSREKKERFSLILESASTNQTSMYLCASPGDRFVDGTEAFFGQGTRLTVV.

The chain joins TRBV19 to TRBJ2-3; the match to TRBD2 covers 11 bases. Per germline, CDR1 LNHDA and CDR2 SQIVND (reference sequence). Trimming at V came to 6 bases and at J to 2 bases, leaving 7 bases not matched to a gene. The CDR3 contains 16 residues. CDR3 amino acids: CASSRGTSGDTDTQYF. In DNA, the CDR3 is TGTGCCAGTAGCCGCGGGACTAGCGGAGACACAGATACGCAGTATTTT.

The rearrangement uses TRBV5-1 and TRBJ2-7, with TRBD1 identical over 8 bases. Germline lookup yields CDR1 SGHRS and CDR2 YFSETQ. This CDR3 has 16 amino acids. Germline trimming cut 0 bases from V and 5 bases from J; bases unmatched to any gene: 10. CDR3 bases: TGCGCCAGCAGCTTGGGGGGCGGGACAGGACCCCACGAGCAGTACTTC. As protein: CASSLGGGTGPHEQYF. Using reference TRBV5-1 and TRBJ2-7 for the parts outside the CDR3, the full variable domain is KAGVTQTPRYLIKTRGQQVTLSCSPISGHRSVSWYQQTPGQGLQFLFEYFSETQRNKGNFPGRFSGRQFSNSRSEMNVSTLELGDSALYLCASSLGGGTGPHEQYFGPGTRLTVT.

The chain uses TRBV15 and TRBJ1-1, with D possibly TRBD1 on 6 matching bases. The CDR3 has 15 amino acids. Germline assignment: CDR1 LNHNV and CDR2 YYDKDF (reference sequence). With 4 bases removed from V and 0 bases from J, the gap between germline ends came to 12 bases. This CDR3 is CATSKDRPMNTEAFF. As DNA, the CDR3 is TGTGCCACCAGCAAAGACAGGCCCATGAACACTGAAGCTTTCTTT.

This chain uses TRBV3-1 (or the pseudogene TRBV3-2) with TRBJ2-7; 7 positions agree with TRBD2. Germline V gives CDR1 LGHDT, CDR2 YNNKEL (reference sequence). The CDR3 contains 15 residues. The J segment lost 4 bases and the V segment lost 3 bases, leaving 9 bases of the junction unmatched. The CDR3 here is CASSQDWTGGYEQYF. The DNA of the CDR3 is TGTGCCAGCAGCCAGGACTGGACGGGGGGTTACGAGCAGTACTTC.

About this clone itself: This same CDR3 is encoded by further DNA sequences in the sample. The V call is TRBV19, the J call TRBJ1-1; 7 positions agree with TRBD1. Germline lookup yields CDR1 LNHDA and CDR2 SQIVND (reference sequence). The CDR3 has 13 residues. Trimming took 2 bases from V and 4 from J; bases not matched to a gene: 1. CDR3 protein: CASSINRGTEAFF. The CDR3 DNA reads as TGTGCCAGTAGTATAAACAGGGGCACTGAAGCTTTCTTT.

The V and J genes are TRBV19 and TRBJ2-3; 12 nucleotides agree with TRBD2. Trimming cost V 4 bases and J 3 bases; bases outside gene matches: 8. Germline values: CDR1 LNHDA, CDR2 SQIVND (reference sequence). CDR3 length equals 17 residues. CDR3 sequence reads: CASSSPPTSGGTDTQYF. For the CDR3, the DNA is TGTGCCAGTAGTAGCCCCCCTACTAGCGGGGGGACAGATACGCAGTATTTT.

This chain connects TRBV2 to TRBJ2-2; 11 nucleotides match TRBD1. The junction had 3 bases not matched to a gene; V was cut back by 7 bases and J by 2 bases. Germline-derived CDR1 and CDR2 are SNHLY and FYNNEI. The CDR3 consists of 15 residues. CDR3 sequence reads: CASKGQGVNTGELFF. Here the CDR3 DNA reads TGTGCCAGCAAGGGACAGGGGGTCAACACCGGGGAGCTGTTTTTT. The variable domain in full, completed from reference TRBV2 and TRBJ2-2, reads EPEVTQTPSHQVTQMGQEVILRCVPISNHLYFYWYRQILGQKVEFLVSFYNNEISEKSEIFDDQFSVERPDGSNFTLKIRSTKLEDSAMYFCASKGQGVNTGELFFGEGSRLTVL.